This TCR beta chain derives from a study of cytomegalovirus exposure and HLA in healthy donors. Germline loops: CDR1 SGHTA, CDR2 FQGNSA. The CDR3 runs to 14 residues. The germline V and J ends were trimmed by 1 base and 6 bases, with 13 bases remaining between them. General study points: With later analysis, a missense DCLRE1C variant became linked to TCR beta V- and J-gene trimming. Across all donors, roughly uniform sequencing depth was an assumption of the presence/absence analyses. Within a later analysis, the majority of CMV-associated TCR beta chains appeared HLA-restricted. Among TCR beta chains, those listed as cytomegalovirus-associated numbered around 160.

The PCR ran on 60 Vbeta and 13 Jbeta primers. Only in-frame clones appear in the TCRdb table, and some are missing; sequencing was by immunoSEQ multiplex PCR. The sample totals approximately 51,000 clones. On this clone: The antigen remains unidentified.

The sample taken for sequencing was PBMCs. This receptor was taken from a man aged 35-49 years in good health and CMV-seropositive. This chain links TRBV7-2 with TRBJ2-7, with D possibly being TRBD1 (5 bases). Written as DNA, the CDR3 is TGTGCCAGCAGCTTAGGTCTAAACCAGGGCGAGCAGTACTTC. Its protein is CASSLGLNQGEQYF.